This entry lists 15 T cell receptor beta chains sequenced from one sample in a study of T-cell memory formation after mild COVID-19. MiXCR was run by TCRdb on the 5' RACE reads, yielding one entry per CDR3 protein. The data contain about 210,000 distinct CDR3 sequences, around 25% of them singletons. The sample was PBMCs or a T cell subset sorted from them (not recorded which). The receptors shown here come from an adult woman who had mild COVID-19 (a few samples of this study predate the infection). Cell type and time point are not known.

CDR3 sequence: CASSRTDIEETQYF. Here the CDR3 DNA reads TGTGCCAGCAGTCGAACGGACATAGAAGAGACCCAGTACTTC. The genes are TRBV7-8 and TRBJ2-5; D may be TRBD1 (5 bases). V was shortened by 6 bases and J by 3 bases, with 14 bases between the two germline ends. Per the germline V gene, CDR1 is SGHVS and CDR2 is FQNEAQ. This CDR3 comprises 14 residues.

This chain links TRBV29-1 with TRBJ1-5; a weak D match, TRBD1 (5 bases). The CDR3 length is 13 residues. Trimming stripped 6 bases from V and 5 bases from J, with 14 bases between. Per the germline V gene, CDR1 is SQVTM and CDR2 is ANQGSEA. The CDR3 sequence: CSVQARVDQPQHF. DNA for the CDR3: TGCAGCGTACAGGCCCGGGTCGATCAGCCCCAGCATTTT.

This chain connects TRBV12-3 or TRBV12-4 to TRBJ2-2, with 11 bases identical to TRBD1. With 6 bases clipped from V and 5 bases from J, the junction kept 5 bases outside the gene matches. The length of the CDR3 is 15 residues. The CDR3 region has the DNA TGTGCCAGCAGGACAGGGACAGGGGGTACCGGGGAGCTGTTTTTT. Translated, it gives CASRTGTGGTGELFF.

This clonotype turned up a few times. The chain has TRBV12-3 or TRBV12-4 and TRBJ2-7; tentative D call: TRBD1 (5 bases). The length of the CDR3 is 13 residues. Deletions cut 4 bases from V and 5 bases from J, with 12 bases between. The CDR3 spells CASSWTPGHEQYF. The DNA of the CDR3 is TGTGCCAGCAGTTGGACACCTGGGCACGAGCAGTACTTC.

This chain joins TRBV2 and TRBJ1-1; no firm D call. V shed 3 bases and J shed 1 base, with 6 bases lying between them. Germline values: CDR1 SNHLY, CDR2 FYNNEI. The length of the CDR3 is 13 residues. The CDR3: CASSEEQNTEAFF. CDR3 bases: TGTGCCAGCAGTGAGGAACAGAACACTGAAGCTTTCTTT.

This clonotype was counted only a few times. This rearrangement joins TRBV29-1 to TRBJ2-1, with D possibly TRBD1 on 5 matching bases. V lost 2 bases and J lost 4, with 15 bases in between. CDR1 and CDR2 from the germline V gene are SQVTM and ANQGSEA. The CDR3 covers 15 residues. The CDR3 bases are TGCAGCGTTGAATCCCCTGGGGCCGTATACAATGAGCAGTTCTTC. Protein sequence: CSVESPGAVYNEQFF.

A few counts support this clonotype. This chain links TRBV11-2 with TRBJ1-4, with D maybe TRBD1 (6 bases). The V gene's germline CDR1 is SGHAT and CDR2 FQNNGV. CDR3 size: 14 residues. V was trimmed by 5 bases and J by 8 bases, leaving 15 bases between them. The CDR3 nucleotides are TGTGCCAGCAGCGTTCGGGAGGGGGGCGAAAAACTGTTTTTT. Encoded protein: CASSVREGGEKLFF.

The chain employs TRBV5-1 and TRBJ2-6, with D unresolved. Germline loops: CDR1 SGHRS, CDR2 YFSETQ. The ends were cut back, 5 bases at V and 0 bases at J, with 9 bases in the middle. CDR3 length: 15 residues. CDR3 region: CASSQSSSGANVLTF. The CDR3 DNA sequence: TGCGCCAGCAGTCAATCGAGCTCTGGGGCCAACGTCCTGACTTTC.

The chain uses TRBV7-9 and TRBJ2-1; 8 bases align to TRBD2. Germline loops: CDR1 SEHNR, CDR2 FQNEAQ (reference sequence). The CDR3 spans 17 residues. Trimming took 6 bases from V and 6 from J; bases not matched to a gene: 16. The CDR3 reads CASSLFFSSGAGNEQFF. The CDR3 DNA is TGTGCCAGCAGTCTCTTTTTCAGTAGCGGGGCGGGCAATGAGCAGTTCTTC.

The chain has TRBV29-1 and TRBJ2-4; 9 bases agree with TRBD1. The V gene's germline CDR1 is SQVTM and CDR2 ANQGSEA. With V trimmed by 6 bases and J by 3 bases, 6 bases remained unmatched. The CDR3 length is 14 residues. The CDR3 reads CSVLDRGVKNIQYF. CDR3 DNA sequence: TGCAGCGTCCTGGACAGGGGAGTCAAAAACATTCAGTACTTC.

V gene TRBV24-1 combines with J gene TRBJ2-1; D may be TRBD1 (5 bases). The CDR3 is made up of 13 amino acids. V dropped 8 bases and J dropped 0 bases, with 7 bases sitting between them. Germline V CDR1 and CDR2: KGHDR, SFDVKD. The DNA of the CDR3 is TGTGCCACCAATCAGGGCTCCTACAATGAGCAGTTCTTC. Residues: CATNQGSYNEQFF.

CDR3 in DNA: TGTGCCAGCAGCCTACTGGATCGTTCTGGAAACACCATATATTTT. This encodes CASSLLDRSGNTIYF. This chain connects TRBV11-1 to TRBJ1-3; D not resolved. This CDR3 has 15 residues. V was pared by 5 bases and J by 1 base, with 12 bases between. CDR1 and CDR2 (germline): SGHAT, FQDESV (reference sequence).

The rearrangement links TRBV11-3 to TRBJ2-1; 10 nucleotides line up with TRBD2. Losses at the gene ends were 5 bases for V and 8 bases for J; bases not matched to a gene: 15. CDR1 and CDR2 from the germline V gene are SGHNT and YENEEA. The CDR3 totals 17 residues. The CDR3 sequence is CASSPPAVAGGKDEQFF. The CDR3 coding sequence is TGTGCCAGCAGCCCGCCTGCGGTAGCGGGAGGAAAGGATGAGCAGTTCTTC.

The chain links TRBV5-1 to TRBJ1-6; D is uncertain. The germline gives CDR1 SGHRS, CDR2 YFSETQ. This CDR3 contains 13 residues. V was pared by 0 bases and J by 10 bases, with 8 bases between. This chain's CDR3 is CASSLAGRSPLHF. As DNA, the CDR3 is TGCGCCAGCAGCTTGGCGGGGAGGTCACCCCTCCACTTT.

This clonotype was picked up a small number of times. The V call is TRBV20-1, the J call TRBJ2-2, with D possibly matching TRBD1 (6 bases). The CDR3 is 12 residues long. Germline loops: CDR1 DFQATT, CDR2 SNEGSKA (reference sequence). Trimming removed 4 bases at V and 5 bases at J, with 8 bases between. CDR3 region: CSANQGTGELFF. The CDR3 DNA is TGCAGTGCTAATCAGGGGACCGGGGAGCTGTTTTTT.